This TCR beta chain was documented in a study of neurological immune-mediated disorders. This clonotype was seen at least ten times. TCRdb itself ran the 5' RACE reads through MiXCR, one entry per CDR3 protein. The table has 39,000 or so distinct CDR3 sequences, about 4.8% seen once; the top ten hold 9%. This receptor was taken from a man aged 18 to 29 in good health. The sequencing input was CD4+ T cells from blood.

The CDR3 protein is CASSQQGDEQFF. In DNA form, the CDR3 reads TGTGCCAGCAGCCAGCAGGGGGATGAGCAGTTCTTC. The J gene is TRBJ2-1, the V gene TRBV6-5; 7 nucleotides match TRBD1. Germline CDR1 reads MNHEY; CDR2 reads SVGAGI. The CDR3 loop spans 12 amino acids. The V and J ends lost 6 bases and 8 bases, in that order; junction bases with no gene match: 4.